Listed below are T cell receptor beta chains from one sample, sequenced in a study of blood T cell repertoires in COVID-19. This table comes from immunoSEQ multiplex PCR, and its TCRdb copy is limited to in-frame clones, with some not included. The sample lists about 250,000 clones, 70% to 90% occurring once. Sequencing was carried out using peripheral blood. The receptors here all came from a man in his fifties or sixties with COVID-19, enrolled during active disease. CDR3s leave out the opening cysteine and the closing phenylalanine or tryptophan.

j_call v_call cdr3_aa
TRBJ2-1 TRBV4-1 ASSQEDRQYNEQF
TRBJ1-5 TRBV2 ASSKDPGQGWQPQH
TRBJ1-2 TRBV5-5 ASSATGERGYT
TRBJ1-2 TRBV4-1 ASSQPDRPFYGYT
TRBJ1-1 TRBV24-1 ATAGDDTEAF
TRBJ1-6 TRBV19 ASSQGVRENSPLH
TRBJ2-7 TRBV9 ASSINRGAYEQY
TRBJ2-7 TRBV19 ASSSGVEQY
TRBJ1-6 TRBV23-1 ASSQERDSYNSPLH
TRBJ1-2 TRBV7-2 ASSYDRAAIEGYT
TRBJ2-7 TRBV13 ASSSGQGREQY
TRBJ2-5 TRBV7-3 ASRATGGIGETQY
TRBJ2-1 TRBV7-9 ASSLLSGVYNEQF
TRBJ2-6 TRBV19 ASKDDRPAEGANVLT
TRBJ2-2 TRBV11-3 ASAQNTGELF